A single sample is the source of the 24 T cell receptor beta chains below, sequenced in a study of molecular identifiers for immune sequencing clone quantification. TCRdb reprocessed the PCR reads via MiXCR and lists one record per CDR3 protein. The sample includes about 500,000 distinct CDR3 sequences, around 23% of them seen just once. Sequences were obtained from naive CD8+ T cells from blood, with Jurkat cell RNA spiked in. The sample's subset: FACS-sorted CD8+CD4-CCR7+CD45RA+ naive T cells. The receptors stem from a human donor in good health. Some libraries in this study had Jurkat cell RNA spiked in.

This clonotype has at least ten counts. This chain uses TRBV7-9 with TRBJ2-3, with D perhaps TRBD1 (6 bases). V lost 4 bases and J lost 8, with 22 bases in between. CDR1 is SEHNR, CDR2 FQNEAQ, per germline (reference sequence). The CDR3 runs to 16 residues. The CDR3 coding sequence is TGTGCCAGCAGCTCGGACGGGCAGGGGATTTGGGCTACGCAGTATTTT. It yields the protein CASSSDGQGIWATQYF.

The genes are TRBV30 and TRBJ2-7; perhaps TRBD1 as D (6 bases). Per the germline V gene, CDR1 is GTSNPN and CDR2 is SVGIG (reference sequence). V was shortened by 5 bases and J by 4 bases, with 15 bases between the two germline ends. CDR3 length: 13 amino acids. The CDR3 sequence is CAWAQGNLYEQYF. In nucleotides, the CDR3 is TGTGCCTGGGCGCAGGGGAACCTATACGAGCAGTACTTC.

This clonotype was recorded many times. Here the CDR3 DNA reads TGCGCCAGCAGCTTGGATACCCCGGAGAGGGAGACCCAGTACTTC. It codes for CASSLDTPERETQYF. This chain joins TRBV5-1 and TRBJ2-5; D uncertain. The CDR3 is made up of 15 amino acids. Trimming stripped 0 bases from V and 5 bases from J, with 14 bases between. The germline gives CDR1 SGHRS, CDR2 YFSETQ.

This clonotype has a count of ten or more. This sequence joins TRBV12-3 or TRBV12-4 and TRBJ2-7; tentatively, D is TRBD1 (5 bases). V was cut by 5 bases and J by 3 bases, with 11 bases left in between. The CDR3 is 13 amino acids. The CDR3 reads CASSTAGNYEQYF. In DNA, the CDR3 is TGTGCCAGCAGTACGGCAGGGAACTACGAGCAGTACTTC.

The sample holds many counts of this clonotype. The chain links TRBV24-1 to TRBJ2-7, with D tentatively TRBD1 (6 bases). Trimming pared 5 bases from V and 7 bases from J, leaving 14 bases between. CDR3 size: 13 residues. The germline V gene encodes CDR1 KGHDR and CDR2 SFDVKD. CDR3 nucleotides: TGTGCCACCAGTGTAACAGGGCTAGGGGAGCAGTACTTC. Translating gives CATSVTGLGEQYF.

In its sample, this clonotype was seen many times. V and J are TRBV29-1 and TRBJ2-1, with a tentative D call TRBD1 (7 bases). The length of the CDR3 is 15 residues. Germline loops: CDR1 SQVTM, CDR2 ANQGSEA. Trimming left V 4 bases short and J 9 bases short, with 22 bases between. The CDR3 loop is CSVVELEGGGTEQFF. CDR3 nucleotides: TGCAGCGTTGTAGAGCTAGAAGGGGGCGGGACTGAGCAGTTCTTC.

This clonotype has only a few counts. The chain combines TRBV20-1 with TRBJ2-4; maybe TRBD1 (6 bases). Germline V gene data show CDR1 as DFQATT and CDR2 as SNEGSKA (reference sequence). This CDR3 region has 16 residues. The ends were cut back, 3 bases at V and 0 bases at J, with 15 bases in the middle. The DNA of the CDR3 is TGCAGTGCTAGTTTTTTGGACAGTTCAGCCAAAAACATTCAGTACTTC. It encodes CSASFLDSSAKNIQYF.

The J gene is TRBJ1-2, the V gene TRBV19; D not resolved. The CDR3 length is 12 residues. Trimming removed 4 bases from V and 7 bases from J, with 10 bases in between. Per the germline V gene, CDR1 is LNHDA and CDR2 is SQIVND (reference sequence). CDR3: CASSNGIVGYTF. The CDR3 DNA follows: TGTGCCAGTAGTAATGGGATCGTTGGCTACACCTTC.

Concerning this clonotype: A single base separates this from a much larger clone, so it may be a read error. This rearrangement joins TRBV7-8 to TRBJ1-1; D is unresolved. The CDR3 contains 14 residues. V shed 5 bases and J shed 4 bases, with 14 bases lying between them. Germline CDR1 reads SGHVS; CDR2 reads FQNEAQ. DNA for the CDR3: TGTGCCAGCAGCCCCGCTTTAGGCGTCACTGAAGCTTTCTTT. Protein: CASSPALGVTEAFF.

The sample holds a few counts of this clonotype. V usage is TRBV11-2 and J usage is TRBJ2-7; no reliable D call. This CDR3 has 13 residues. Germline CDR1 reads SGHAT; CDR2 reads FQNNGV. Trimming removed 2 bases from V and 4 bases from J, with 9 bases in between. The chain's CDR3 is CASSLIAEYEQYF. In nucleotides, the CDR3 is TGTGCCAGCAGCTTAATCGCAGAATACGAGCAGTACTTC.

As for this clonotype: A junction boundary mismatches the germline segment, possibly from a read error. The chain has TRBV3-1 and TRBJ2-2; 13 bases line up with TRBD2. This CDR3 comprises 18 residues. Germline CDR1 is LGHDT and CDR2 is YNNKEL (reference sequence). The CDR3 loop reads CASSQDPGLAGSTGEPFF. CDR3 bases: TGTGCCAGCAGCCAAGACCCGGGACTAGCGGGAAGCACCGGGGAGCCGTTTTTT.

The table lists this clonotype with many counts. DNA for the CDR3: TGTGCCAGCAGCCACAATGAGCAGTTCTTC. Protein sequence: CASSHNEQFF. The rearrangement joins TRBV11-2 to TRBJ2-1; D is ambiguous. From germline, CDR1 is SGHAT and CDR2 FQNNGV. CDR3 length equals 10 residues. The V and J ends lost 5 bases and 5 bases respectively, with 1 base between them. The entire variable domain, with the rest obtained from reference TRBV11-2 and TRBJ2-1, is as follows: EAGVAQSPRYKIIEKRQSVAFWCNPISGHATLYWYQQILGQGPKLLIQFQNNGVVDDSQLPKDRFSAERLKGVDSTLKIQPAKLEDSAVYLCASSHNEQFFGPGTRLTVL.

The sample holds many counts of this clonotype. The CDR3 nucleotides read TGTGCCAGTAGTATTGACCAAATTACGCAGTATTTT. Encoded protein: CASSIDQITQYF. The chain uses TRBV19 and TRBJ2-3; D unresolved. This CDR3 comprises 12 residues. Germline lookup yields CDR1 LNHDA and CDR2 SQIVND (reference sequence). Trimming took off 3 bases at V and 8 bases at J, with 9 bases between the two ends.

This chain links TRBV6-5 with TRBJ2-3, with no clear D. The CDR3 loop spans 18 amino acids. Germline CDR1 reads MNHEY; CDR2 reads SVGAGI. The ends were cut back, 4 bases at V and 1 base at J, with 21 bases in the middle. The CDR3 reads CASSSNQDPYVGTDTQYF. In nucleotides, the CDR3 is TGTGCCAGCAGTTCGAATCAGGATCCATACGTCGGCACAGATACGCAGTATTTT.

The rearrangement links TRBV7-3 to TRBJ2-1; TRBD2 is a possible D gene (6 bases). This CDR3 is 15 amino acids long. Trimming removed 5 bases at V and 2 bases at J, with 13 bases between. Germline values: CDR1 SGHTA, CDR2 FQGTGA. The DNA of the CDR3 is TGTGCCAGCAGCCCAAGCGGGCTTCCCTACAATGAGCAGTTCTTC. This translates into CASSPSGLPYNEQFF. Full variable domain (missing parts from reference TRBV7-3 and TRBJ2-1): GAGVSQTPSNKVTEKGKYVELRCDPISGHTALYWYRQSLGQGPEFLIYFQGTGAADDSGLPNDRFFAVRPEGSVSTLKIQRTERGDSAVYLCASSPSGLPYNEQFFGPGTRLTVL.

The sample holds a few counts of this clonotype. J is TRBJ2-2 and V is TRBV13, with D tentatively TRBD1 (5 bases). Germline CDR1 is PRHDT and CDR2 is FYEKMQ (reference sequence). CDR3 length equals 15 residues. V lost 5 bases, J lost 7 bases, and 17 bases lay in between. Here the CDR3 DNA reads TGTGCCAGCAGCACGACAGACACTAAAATCGGGGAGCTGTTTTTT. Amino acid sequence: CASSTTDTKIGELFF. Using reference TRBV13 and TRBJ2-2 for the parts outside the CDR3, the full variable domain is AAGVIQSPRHLIKEKRETATLKCYPIPRHDTVYWYQQGPGQDPQFLISFYEKMQSDKGSIPDRFSAQQFSDYHSELNMSSLELGDSALYFCASSTTDTKIGELFFGEGSRLTVL.

In its sample, this clonotype was seen a few times. The chain recombines TRBV28 with TRBJ2-1, with D possibly being TRBD2 (5 bases). The germline V gene has CDR1 MDHEN and CDR2 SYDVKM. The V gene lost 7 bases and the J gene lost 1 base, with 11 bases spanning the gap. There are 14 residues in the CDR3. Here the CDR3 DNA reads TGTGCCAGCAACTTTATAGCGTCCTACAATGAGCAGTTCTTC. This translates into CASNFIASYNEQFF. Together with reference TRBV28 and TRBJ2-1, the CDR3 gives the full variable domain: DVKVTQSSRYLVKRTGEKVFLECVQDMDHENMFWYRQDPGLGLRLIYFSYDVKMKEKGDIPEGYSVSREKKERFSLILESASTNQTSMYLCASNFIASYNEQFFGPGTRLTVL.

This clonotype has a handful of counts. V gene TRBV13 combines with J gene TRBJ2-7; 9 bases line up with TRBD1. Per the germline V gene, CDR1 is PRHDT and CDR2 is FYEKMQ (reference sequence). This CDR3 region has 16 residues. The trim removed 5 bases at V and 7 bases at J, leaving 15 bases unmatched. In nucleotides, the CDR3 is TGTGCCAGCAGCCCACAGGGGGCCAGGTTGGGGGTTGAGCAGTACTTC. Amino acid sequence: CASSPQGARLGVEQYF. Full variable domain (rest looked up from reference TRBV13 and TRBJ2-7): AAGVIQSPRHLIKEKRETATLKCYPIPRHDTVYWYQQGPGQDPQFLISFYEKMQSDKGSIPDRFSAQQFSDYHSELNMSSLELGDSALYFCASSPQGARLGVEQYFGPGTRLTVT.

This clonotype was seen a few times. The J gene is TRBJ2-3, the V gene TRBV9, with 11 bases matching TRBD2. V lost 1 base to trimming and J lost 3 bases; unmatched junction nucleotides: 4. CDR1 SGDLS and CDR2 YYNGEE come from the germline V gene. The CDR3 runs 16 residues. The CDR3: CASSVTGTSGTDTQYF. The CDR3 DNA follows: TGTGCCAGCAGCGTAACCGGGACTAGCGGTACAGATACGCAGTATTTT.

This clonotype was counted many times. CDR3 amino acids: CASSLGQRTEAFF. The CDR3 nucleotides read TGTGCCAGCAGCTTGGGACAGCGGACTGAAGCTTTCTTT. The chain is built from TRBV5-8 and TRBJ1-1; possibly TRBD1 for D (5 bases). The V gene lost 0 bases and the J gene lost 5 bases, with 8 bases spanning the gap. The CDR3 extends over 13 amino acids. Germline V lookup: CDR1 SGHTS, CDR2 YDEGEE.

This clonotype was detected ten times or more. The chain joins TRBV14 to TRBJ2-3, with TRBD2 matching over 9 bases. In germline, CDR1 is SGHDN, CDR2 FVKESK. This CDR3 spans 16 amino acids. With V trimmed by 4 bases and J by 3 bases, 8 bases remained unmatched. In DNA form, the CDR3 reads TGTGCCAGCAGCCCTCTAGCGGGATTAGAGACAGATACGCAGTATTTT. Encoded protein: CASSPLAGLETDTQYF.

This clonotype was counted a single time. Given a much more abundant clone one base away, this may be a read error. Given the absence of the conserved phenylalanine or tryptophan at the CDR3 end, a read error is likely. The chain recombines TRBV4-2 with TRBJ2-3, with a possible D match to TRBD2 (6 bases). Between the trimmed V and J ends, which lost 1 base and 4 bases, there was a span of 18 bases. In germline, CDR1 is LGHNA, CDR2 YNFKEQ. The CDR3 is made up of 17 amino acids. CDR3 sequence (DNA): TGTGCCAGCAGCCAAGTCCAACTGGGGGGTCGGGCAGATACGCAGTATCTT. It specifies CASSQVQLGGRADTQYL.

This clonotype came up many times. The chain recombines TRBV29-1 with TRBJ1-2, with D possibly TRBD1 on 6 matching bases. The CDR3 totals 13 residues. V lost 4 bases to trimming and J lost 1 base, with 10 bases between them. The germline V gene has CDR1 SQVTM and CDR2 ANQGSEA. The CDR3 here is CSVADRFNYGYTF. For the CDR3, the DNA is TGCAGCGTTGCCGACAGGTTTAACTATGGCTACACCTTC.

This clonotype appeared many times. V gene TRBV28 combines with J gene TRBJ2-3, with 8 bases fitting TRBD2. Looked up from germline, CDR1 is MDHEN and CDR2 is SYDVKM. This CDR3 comprises 15 residues. Trimming removed 7 bases from V and 2 bases from J; junction bases left unmatched: 8. The CDR3 region has the DNA TGTGCCAGCAATAAGGAGCGGGAGACCACAGATACGCAGTATTTT. Residues: CASNKERETTDTQYF.